This paragraph reports one T cell receptor beta chain. CDR1 is SGHRS, CDR2 YFSETQ, per germline. Trimming took 0 bases from V and 2 from J, leaving 9 bases between them. The CDR3 sequence is 15 residues long. The repertoire was sequenced with immunoSEQ multiplex PCR; TCRdb's copy has only in-frame clones and lacks some. The table has more than 25,000 clones, more than 60% seen once. This record belongs to a study of STAT5B mutations in CD4+ large granular lymphocyte leukemia. The clonotype was recovered from a human donor in good health. Material: CD4+ T cells from blood buffy coats. The genes are TRBV5-1 and TRBJ2-1; D is unclear. CDR3 nucleotides: TGCGCCAGCAGCTTGGTATCAGGTGCCTACAATGAGCAGTTCTTC. Translated, it gives CASSLVSGAYNEQFF. The full variable domain, completed using reference TRBV5-1 and TRBJ2-1, is KAGVTQTPRYLIKTRGQQVTLSCSPISGHRSVSWYQQTPGQGLQFLFEYFSETQRNKGNFPGRFSGRQFSNSRSEMNVSTLELGDSALYLCASSLVSGAYNEQFFGPGTRLTVL.